This T cell receptor (beta chain) emerged from a study of spatial heterogeneity in lung cancer. Study background: Samples came from 72 TRACERx patients with untreated early-stage lung cancer. Among detected sequences, beta-chain ones consistently exceeded alpha-chain ones in number. Follow-up PBMC specimens underwent sequencing when available; their median timing was about 2 years after resection.

This clonotype was picked up many times. Described time point: blood at routine non-recurrence follow-up after resection. Material for sequencing was whole RNA from tumor, nontumor lung or frozen PBMC, left unsorted. Trimming cost V 3 bases and J 5 bases; bases outside gene matches: 3. CDR3 length: 15 residues. Germline CDR1 reads SGHRS; CDR2 reads YFSETQ. TCRdb redid the calling of the 5' RACE reads with MiXCR, one entry per CDR3 protein. The repertoire holds under 150,000 distinct CDR3 sequences, with approximately 12% as singletons. The chain recombines TRBV5-1 with TRBJ2-3; the match to TRBD2 covers 13 bases. The receptor was isolated from a male donor with early-stage non-small cell lung cancer. Specimen: PBMCs, collected at follow-up. The CDR3 region is CASSSLAGGIDTQYF. CDR3 DNA sequence: TGCGCCAGCAGCTCACTAGCGGGGGGGATAGATACGCAGTATTTT. The full variable domain, in which reference TRBV5-1 and TRBJ2-3 provide the parts outside the CDR3, is KAGVTQTPRYLIKTRGQQVTLSCSPISGHRSVSWYQQTPGQGLQFLFEYFSETQRNKGNFPGRFSGRQFSNSRSEMNVSTLELGDSALYLCASSSLAGGIDTQYFGPGTRLTVL.